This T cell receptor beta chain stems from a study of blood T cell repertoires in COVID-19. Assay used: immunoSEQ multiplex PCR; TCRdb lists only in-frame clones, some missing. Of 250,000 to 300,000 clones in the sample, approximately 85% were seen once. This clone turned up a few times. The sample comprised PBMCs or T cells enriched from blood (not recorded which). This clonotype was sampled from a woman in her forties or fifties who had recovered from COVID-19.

CDR3 amino acids: CASSLSGSYGYTF. The DNA for the CDR3 is TGTGCCAGCAGTTTATCTGGGAGCTATGGCTACACCTTC. This sequence joins TRBV27 and TRBJ1-2; D is ambiguous. Germline loops: CDR1 MNHEY, CDR2 SMNVEV (reference sequence). The germline V and J ends were trimmed by 0 bases and 4 bases, with 6 bases remaining between them. The CDR3 has 13 residues.